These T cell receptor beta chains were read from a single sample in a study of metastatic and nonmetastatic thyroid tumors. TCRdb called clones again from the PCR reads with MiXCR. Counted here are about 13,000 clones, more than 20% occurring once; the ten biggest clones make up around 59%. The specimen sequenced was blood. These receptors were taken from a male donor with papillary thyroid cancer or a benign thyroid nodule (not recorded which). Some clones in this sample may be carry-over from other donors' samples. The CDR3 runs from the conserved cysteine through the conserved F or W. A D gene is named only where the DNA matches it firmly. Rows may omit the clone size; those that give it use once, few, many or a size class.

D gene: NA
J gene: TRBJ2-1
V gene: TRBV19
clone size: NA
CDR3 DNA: TGTGCCAGTAGGCCACCCTCCTACAATGAGCAGTTCTTC
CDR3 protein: CASRPPSYNEQFF

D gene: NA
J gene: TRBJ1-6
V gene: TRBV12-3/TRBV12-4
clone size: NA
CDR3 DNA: TGTGCCAGCAGTTTTCGGGGTTCACCCCTCCACTTT
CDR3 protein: CASSFRGSPLHF

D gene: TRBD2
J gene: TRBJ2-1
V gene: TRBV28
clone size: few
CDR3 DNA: TGTGCCAGCAGCGGGGGGGCCGGGCAGTTCTTC
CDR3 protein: CASSGGAGQFF

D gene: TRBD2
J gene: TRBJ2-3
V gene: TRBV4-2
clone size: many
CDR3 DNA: TGTGCCAGCAGCCAAAGGCTAGCGGGGCGCTCCTCCACAGATACGCAGTATTTT
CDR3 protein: CASSQRLAGRSSTDTQYF

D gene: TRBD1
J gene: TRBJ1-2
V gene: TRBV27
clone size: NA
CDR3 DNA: TGTGCCAGCAGTCAGACAGGGGCCTACTTCTATGGCTACACCTTC
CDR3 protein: CASSQTGAYFYGYTF

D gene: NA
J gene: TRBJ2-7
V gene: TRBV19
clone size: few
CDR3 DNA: TGTGCCAGTGCTTGGAGAATTTCCTACGAGCAGTACTTC
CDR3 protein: CASAWRISYEQYF

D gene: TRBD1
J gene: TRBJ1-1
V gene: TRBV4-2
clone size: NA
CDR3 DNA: TGTGCCAGCAGCCCGAAATACGGGACAGCGTTGAACACTGAAGCTTTCTTT
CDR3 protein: CASSPKYGTALNTEAFF

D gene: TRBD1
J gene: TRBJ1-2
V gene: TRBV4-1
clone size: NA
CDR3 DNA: TGCGCCAGCAGCCTACATAGGACAGGGGGCTGGGGCTACACCTTC
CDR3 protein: CASSLHRTGGWGYTF

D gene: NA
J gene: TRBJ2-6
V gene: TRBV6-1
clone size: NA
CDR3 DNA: TGTGCCAGCAGCAAACAGGCCTCTGGGGCCAACGTCCTGACTTTC
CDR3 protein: CASSKQASGANVLTF

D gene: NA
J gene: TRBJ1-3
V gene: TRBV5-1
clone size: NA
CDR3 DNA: TGCGCCAGCAGGCCCGGACAGAGCTCTGGAAACACCATATATTTT
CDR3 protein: CASRPGQSSGNTIYF

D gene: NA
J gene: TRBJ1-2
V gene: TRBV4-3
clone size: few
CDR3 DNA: TGCGCCAGCAGCCAATGGGAGGGGGTAGCAGCTGGCTACACCTTC
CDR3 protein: CASSQWEGVAAGYTF

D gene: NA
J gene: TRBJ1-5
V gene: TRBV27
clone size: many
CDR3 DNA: TGTGCCAGCAAGAGGTCAGGGACTAGTGGCAATCAGCCCCAGCATTTT
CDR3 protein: CASKRSGTSGNQPQHF

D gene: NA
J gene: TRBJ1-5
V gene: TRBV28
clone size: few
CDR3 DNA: TGTGCCAGCAGTTTGGTTCCGTATAGCAATCAGCCCCAGCATTTT
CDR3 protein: CASSLVPYSNQPQHF

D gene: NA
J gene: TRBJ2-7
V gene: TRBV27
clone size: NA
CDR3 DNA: TGTGCCAGCAGTCCACATGGACTAAGCTACGAGCAGTACTTC
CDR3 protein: CASSPHGLSYEQYF

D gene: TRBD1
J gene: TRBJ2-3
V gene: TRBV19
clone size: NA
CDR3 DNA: TGTGCCAGCCGGACAGGGGGAGGGGATACGCAGTATTTT
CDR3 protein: CASRTGGGDTQYF

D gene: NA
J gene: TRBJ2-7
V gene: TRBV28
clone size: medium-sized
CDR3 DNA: TGTGCCAGCGTCCTTGGTTCTCACTCCTACGAGCAGTACTTC
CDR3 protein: CASVLGSHSYEQYF

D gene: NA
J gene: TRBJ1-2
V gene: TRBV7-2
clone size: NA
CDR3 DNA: TGTGCCAGCAGCTTACAGGTGACCTACTATGGCTACACCTTC
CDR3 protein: CASSLQVTYYGYTF

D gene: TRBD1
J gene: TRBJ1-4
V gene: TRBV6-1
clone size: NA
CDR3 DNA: TGTGCCAGCAGTGAACCCGCCGGGACAGGGAATGAAAAACTGTTTTTT
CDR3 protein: CASSEPAGTGNEKLFF

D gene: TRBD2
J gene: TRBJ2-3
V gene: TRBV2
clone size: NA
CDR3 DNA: TGTGCCAGCAGTGTCGAGACTAGCCTTAGCACAGATACGCAGTATTTT
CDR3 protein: CASSVETSLSTDTQYF

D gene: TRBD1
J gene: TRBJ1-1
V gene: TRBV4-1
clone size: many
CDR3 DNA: TGCGCCAGCAGAACTAGACAGGGTCACACTGAAGCTTTCTTT
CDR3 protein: CASRTRQGHTEAFF

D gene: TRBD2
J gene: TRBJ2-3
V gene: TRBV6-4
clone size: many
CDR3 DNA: TGTGCCAGCAGTGACGGGACTAGCGCAGATACGCAGTATTTT
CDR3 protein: CASSDGTSADTQYF

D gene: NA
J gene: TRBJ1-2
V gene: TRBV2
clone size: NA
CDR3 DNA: TGTGCCAGCAGTGAGTACGAGCAAACCTACTATGGCTACACCTTC
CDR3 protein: CASSEYEQTYYGYTF

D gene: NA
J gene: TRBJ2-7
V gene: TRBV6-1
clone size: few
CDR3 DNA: TGTGCCAGCAGCTCCCGGGACGTCTCCTACGAGCAGTACTTC
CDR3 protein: CASSSRDVSYEQYF

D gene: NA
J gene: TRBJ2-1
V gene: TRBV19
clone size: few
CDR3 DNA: TGTGCCAGTAGTACTCTCGGGAGCGAAACAGAGCAGTTCTTC
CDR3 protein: CASSTLGSETEQFF

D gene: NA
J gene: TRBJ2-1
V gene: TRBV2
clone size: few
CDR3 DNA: TGTGCCAGCAGTGATGGTGGGTGGCAGTTCTTC
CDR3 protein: CASSDGGWQFF

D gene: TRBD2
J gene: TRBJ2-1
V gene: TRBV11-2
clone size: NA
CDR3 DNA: TGTGCCAGCAGCTTCAGGAGCGGGGGGGCAGAGGAGCAGTTCTTC
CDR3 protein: CASSFRSGGAEEQFF

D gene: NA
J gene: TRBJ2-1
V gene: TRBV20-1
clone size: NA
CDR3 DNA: TGCAGTGCTAGAGTGGGTAGCAACGAGCAGTTCTTC
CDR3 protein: CSARVGSNEQFF

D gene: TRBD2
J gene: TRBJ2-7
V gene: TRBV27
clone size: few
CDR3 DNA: TGTGCCAGCTACACGGCACGGGAGGGGGAGCAGTACTTC
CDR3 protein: CASYTAREGEQYF

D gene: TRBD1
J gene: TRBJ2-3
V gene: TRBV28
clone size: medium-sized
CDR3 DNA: TGTGCCAGCAGCCCCCCTCAGACAGGGATTAGCACAGATACGCAGTATTTT
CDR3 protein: CASSPPQTGISTDTQYF

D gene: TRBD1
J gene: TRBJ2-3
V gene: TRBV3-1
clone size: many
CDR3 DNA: TGTGCCAGCAGCCAAGGGACAGGGGACACAGATACGCAGTATTTT
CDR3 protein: CASSQGTGDTDTQYF

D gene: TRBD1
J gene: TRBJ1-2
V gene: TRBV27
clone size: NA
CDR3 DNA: TGTGCCAGCAGTCCTGGGACAGACTATGGCTACACCTTC
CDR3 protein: CASSPGTDYGYTF

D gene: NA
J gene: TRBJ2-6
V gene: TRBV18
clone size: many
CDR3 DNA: TGTGCCAGCTCACGCTTGGAAGGTGGGGCCAACGTCCTGACTTTC
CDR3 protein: CASSRLEGGANVLTF

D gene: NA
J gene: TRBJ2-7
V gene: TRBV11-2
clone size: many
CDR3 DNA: TGTGCCAGCAGCTTCAGTCCATCGGGGTACGAGCAGTACTTC
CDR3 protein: CASSFSPSGYEQYF

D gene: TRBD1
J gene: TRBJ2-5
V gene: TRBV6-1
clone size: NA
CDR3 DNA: TGTGCCAGCGGAGGACAGGGGTCAGAGACCCAGTACTTC
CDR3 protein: CASGGQGSETQYF

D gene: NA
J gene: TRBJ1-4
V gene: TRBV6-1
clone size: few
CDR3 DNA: TGTGCCAGCAGTGAAGGGGGCGGTCATGAAAAACTGTTTTTT
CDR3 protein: CASSEGGGHEKLFF

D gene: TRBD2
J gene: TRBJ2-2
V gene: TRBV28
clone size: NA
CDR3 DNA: TGTGCCAGCCGCGGCGCGCGGGAGGGGGCTACCGGGGAGCTGTTTTTT
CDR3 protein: CASRGAREGATGELFF

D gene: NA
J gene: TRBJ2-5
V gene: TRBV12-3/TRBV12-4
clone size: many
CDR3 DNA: TGTGCCAGCAGCCGACAGGCCCAAGAGACCCAGTACTTC
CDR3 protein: CASSRQAQETQYF

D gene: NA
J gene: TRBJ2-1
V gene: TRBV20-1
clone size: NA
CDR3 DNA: TGCAGTGCTACAACGGGAAGGGCCTACAATGAGCAGTTCTTC
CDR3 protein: CSATTGRAYNEQFF

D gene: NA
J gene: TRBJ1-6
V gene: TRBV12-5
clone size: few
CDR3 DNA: TGTGCTAGTGGCAGGGACGGGACGAATTCACCCCTCCACTTT
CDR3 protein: CASGRDGTNSPLHF

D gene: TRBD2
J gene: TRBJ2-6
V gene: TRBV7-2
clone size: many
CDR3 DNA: TGTGCCAGCAGCCCCCTCGGGGGGTCTGGGGCCAACGTCCTGACTTTC
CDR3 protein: CASSPLGGSGANVLTF

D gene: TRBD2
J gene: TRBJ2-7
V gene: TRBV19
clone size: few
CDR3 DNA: TGTGCCAGTAGTATAGGCGGGGAGGGCTACGAGCAGTACTTC
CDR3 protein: CASSIGGEGYEQYF

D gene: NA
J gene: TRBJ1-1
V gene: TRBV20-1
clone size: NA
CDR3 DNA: TGCAGTGCTGGAACCTCGGGGGGTGAAGCTTTCTTT
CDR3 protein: CSAGTSGGEAFF

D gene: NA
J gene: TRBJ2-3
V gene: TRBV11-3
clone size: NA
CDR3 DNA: TGTGCCAGCAGCCCCCTGGGTGGGGGCACAGATACGCAGTATTTT
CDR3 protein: CASSPLGGGTDTQYF

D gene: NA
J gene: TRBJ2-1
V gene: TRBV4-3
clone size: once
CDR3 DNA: TGCGCCAGCGGGGGTGGACGGAATGAGCAGTTCTTC
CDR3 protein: CASGGGRNEQFF

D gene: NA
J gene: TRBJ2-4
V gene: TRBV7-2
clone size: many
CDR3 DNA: TGTGCCAGCAGCTTACTAGGAGGGATTCAGTACTTC
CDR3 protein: CASSLLGGIQYF